The T cell receptor beta chain under discussion was sequenced for a study of vaccination and CD4 T cells after COVID-19. Study details: Samples after vaccination came a median approximately 70 days past dose two, ranging 14 to 241.

Treatment reported: approximately nine-day PBMC culture with coronavirus spike peptide pools or control peptides (ViraFEST assay). Per well, roughly 1.9 million PBMCs were cultured in the presence of roughly 9 IU/ml IL-2 and roughly 10 ug/ml peptide pools. Regarding this clonotype: What it binds is unknown.

The CDR3 contains 14 residues. The V and J ends lost 7 bases and 6 bases respectively, with 17 bases between them. CDR1 and CDR2 from the germline V gene are SGHAT and FQDESV (reference sequence). Cultured CD4+ T cells had their DNA profiled by the Oncomine TCR Beta short-read assay. Each CDR3 protein is one row after TCRdb ran MiXCR on the PCR reads. The sample consists of 4,000 to 6,000 distinct CDR3 sequences, 40% of them appearing once. This clonotype was obtained from a human donor who had recovered from COVID-19. J is TRBJ2-3 and V is TRBV11-1, with unresolved D. Material for sequencing was CD4+ T cells from blood, cultured in vitro. CDR3 amino acids: CASTISAAWDTQYF. As DNA, the CDR3 is TGTGCCAGCACGATTTCGGCGGCCTGGGATACGCAGTATTTT.